This TCR beta chain came from a study of blood T cell repertoires in COVID-19. Study-level background: Spain, Italy and the United States supplied samples that represented acute and convalescent COVID-19.

How the authors handled the data: Amplifying reference gene primers gave estimates of nucleated cell counts. TCRdb keeps only in-frame clones here, not all; method: immunoSEQ multiplex PCR. The V and J calls and the clone size are those of that table, but D and trimming were determined from the DNA. The sample has about 80,000 clones; approximately 90% are singletons. This CDR3 region has 15 residues. Trimming took 6 bases from V and 4 from J, leaving 16 bases between them. The germline gives CDR1 MDHEN, CDR2 SYDVKM. The receptor was isolated from a man under 40 with acute or convalescent COVID-19. The rearrangement links TRBV28 to TRBJ1-5; weak D call: TRBD1 (5 bases). Sequences were obtained from peripheral blood. CDR3 sequence: CASRPQGSFNQPQHF. CDR3 in DNA: TGTGCCAGCAGGCCCCAGGGTTCTTTTAATCAGCCCCAGCATTTT.